Sequencing of this T cell receptor beta chain was carried out in a study of lung T cells in sarcoidosis with Löfgren's syndrome. Overall study: Löfgren's syndrome patients were the main repertoire analysis focus. Study conclusions and caveats: TRAV12-1 and TRBV2 were reportedly most expanded in Löfgren's patients. Shared TRAV12-1 and TRBV2 CDR3 motifs across Löfgren's syndrome patients reportedly suggested public CD4+ TCRs.

This clonotype is classed as medium-sized (0.01 to 0.1%). Its target is not known. The germline V and J ends were trimmed by 2 bases and 2 bases, with 18 bases remaining between them. The CDR3 runs 16 residues. Germline V gene sequence: CDR1 DFQATT, CDR2 SNEGSKA (reference sequence). TCRdb analysed the reads with MiXCR anew, one entry per CDR3 protein. This sample yields under 25,000 distinct CDR3 sequences, of which around a fifth are seen a single time; 0.7% to 0.9% belongs to the top ten. The sequenced sample was CD4+ T cells from bronchoalveolar lavage. The clonotype originates from a human donor with sarcoidosis (Löfgren's syndrome or another form), or a control subject (not recorded which). The chain employs TRBV20-1 and TRBJ1-1, with no clear D. CDR3 nucleotide sequence: TGCAGTGCTAGACGGACCCTCGCTCCCCTTAACACTGAAGCTTTCTTT. Protein: CSARRTLAPLNTEAFF.